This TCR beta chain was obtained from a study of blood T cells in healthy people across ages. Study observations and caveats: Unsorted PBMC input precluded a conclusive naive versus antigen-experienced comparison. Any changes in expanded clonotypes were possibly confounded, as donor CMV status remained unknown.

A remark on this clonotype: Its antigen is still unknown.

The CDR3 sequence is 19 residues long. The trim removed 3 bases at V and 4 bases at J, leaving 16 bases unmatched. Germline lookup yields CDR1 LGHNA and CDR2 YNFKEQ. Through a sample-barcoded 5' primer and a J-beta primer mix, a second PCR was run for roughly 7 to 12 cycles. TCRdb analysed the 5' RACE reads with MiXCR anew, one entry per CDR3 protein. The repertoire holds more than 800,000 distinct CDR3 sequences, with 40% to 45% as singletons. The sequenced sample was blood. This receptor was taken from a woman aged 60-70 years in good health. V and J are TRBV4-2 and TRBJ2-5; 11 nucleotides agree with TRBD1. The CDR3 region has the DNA TGTGCCAGCAGCCAGGGGACAGGGGGAGCCGCTCTGGCGGGAGAGACCCAGTACTTC. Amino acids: CASSQGTGGAALAGETQYF.